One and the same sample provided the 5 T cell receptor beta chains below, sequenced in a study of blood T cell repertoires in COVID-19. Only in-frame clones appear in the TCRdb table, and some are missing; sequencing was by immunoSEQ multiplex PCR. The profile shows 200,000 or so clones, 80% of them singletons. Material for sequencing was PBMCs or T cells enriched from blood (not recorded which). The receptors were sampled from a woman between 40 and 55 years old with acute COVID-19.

The CDR3 loop is CASSENLLNSPLHF. The CDR3 DNA is TGTGCCAGCAGCGAAAATCTCCTAAATTCACCCCTCCACTTT. This chain links TRBV11-2 with TRBJ1-6; D is undetermined. CDR1 SGHAT and CDR2 FQNNGV come from the germline V gene. V was trimmed by 5 bases and J by 7 bases, leaving 12 bases between them. The CDR3 extends over 14 amino acids.

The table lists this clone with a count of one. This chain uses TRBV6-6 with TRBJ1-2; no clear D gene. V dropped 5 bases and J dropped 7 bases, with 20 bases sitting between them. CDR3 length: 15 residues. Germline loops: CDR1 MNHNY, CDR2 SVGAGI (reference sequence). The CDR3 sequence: CASSPGINFYVGYTF. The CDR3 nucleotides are TGTGCCAGCAGTCCAGGAATAAATTTTTATGTTGGCTACACCTTC.

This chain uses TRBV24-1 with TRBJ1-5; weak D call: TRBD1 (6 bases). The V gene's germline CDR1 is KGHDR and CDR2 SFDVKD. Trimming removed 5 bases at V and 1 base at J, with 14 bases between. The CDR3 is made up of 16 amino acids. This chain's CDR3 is CATSGGSGVSNQPQHF. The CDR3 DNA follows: TGTGCCACCAGTGGGGGGTCAGGGGTGAGCAATCAGCCCCAGCATTTT.

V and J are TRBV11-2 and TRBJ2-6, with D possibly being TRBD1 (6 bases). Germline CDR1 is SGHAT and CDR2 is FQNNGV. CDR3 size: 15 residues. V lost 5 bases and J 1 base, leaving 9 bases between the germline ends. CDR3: CASSPQGSGANVLTF. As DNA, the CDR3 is TGTGCCAGCAGCCCTCAGGGGTCTGGGGCCAACGTCCTGACTTTC.

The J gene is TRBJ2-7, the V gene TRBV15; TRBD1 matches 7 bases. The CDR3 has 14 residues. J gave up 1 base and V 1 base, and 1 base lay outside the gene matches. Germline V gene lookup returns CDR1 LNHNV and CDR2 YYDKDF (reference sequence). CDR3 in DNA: TGTGCCACCAGCAGAGGGGACAGTTCCTACGAGCAGTACTTC. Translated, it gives CATSRGDSSYEQYF. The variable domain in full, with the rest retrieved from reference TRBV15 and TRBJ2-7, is DAMVIQNPRYQVTQFGKPVTLSCSQTLNHNVMYWYQQKSSQAPKLLFHYYDKDFNNEADTPDNFQSRRPNTSFCFLDIRSPGLGDTAMYLCATSRGDSSYEQYFGPGTRLTVT.